This TCR beta chain is from a study of control samples from healthy donors and cancer patients. This clone was seen only once. Profiling relied on immunoSEQ multiplex PCR, and the TCRdb table lists in-frame clones only, not all of them. The sample holds approximately 150,000 clones; 92% are singletons and the top ten take about 0.64%. The V gene lost 7 bases and the J gene lost 1 base, with 10 bases spanning the gap. This CDR3 has 13 residues. Germline CDR1 reads SGHTA; CDR2 reads FQGNSA. The rearrangement joins TRBV7-2 to TRBJ1-1; D gene uncertain. This TCR derives from a woman aged 25 to 39 in good health. Sequencing was performed on blood. The CDR3 protein is CASTRGRNTEAFF. Here the CDR3 DNA reads TGTGCCAGCACCCGCGGTAGGAACACTGAAGCTTTCTTT.